This is a list of T cell receptor beta chains from one sample in a study of blood T cell repertoires in COVID-19. TCRdb's table, derived via immunoSEQ multiplex PCR, lists solely in-frame clones and lacks some. Of 350,000 to 450,000 clones in the sample, 83% were seen once. The sequenced material came from PBMCs or T cells enriched from blood (not recorded which). The origin of the receptors is a woman between 50 and 59 years old who had recovered from COVID-19. CDR3s include the opening cysteine and the closing phenylalanine or tryptophan. A D gene is named only where the DNA matches it firmly. The listing skips clone size in some rows; elsewhere it reads once, few, many or a size class.

clone_size | d_call | j_call | v_call | cdr3_nt | cdr3_aa
- | TRBD2 | TRBJ2-4 | TRBV24-1 | TGTGCCACCAGTGACTCTAGCGGGAAAAACATTCAGTACTTC | CATSDSSGKNIQYF
few | TRBD1 | TRBJ1-1 | TRBV7-2 | TGTGCCAGCAGATGGACAGGGGACGGTGAAGCTTTCTTT | CASRWTGDGEAFF
- | TRBD1 | TRBJ1-2 | TRBV7-6 | TGTGCCAGCAGAGCTGGACAGGGCATGGGCGGCTACACCTTC | CASRAGQGMGGYTF
- | TRBD2 | TRBJ2-7 | TRBV19 | TGTGCCAGTAGTATTAAGGGGTTGTTGCCTAGCGGGAGACTCTACGAGCAGTACTTC | CASSIKGLLPSGRLYEQYF
- | - | TRBJ1-2 | TRBV7-3 | TGTGCCAGCAGTCCGGAGGCGACGGGGGGGCGGACGGGCCGGACGGGCTACACCTTC | CASSPEATGGRTGRTGYTF
- | - | TRBJ1-2 | TRBV5-1 | TGCGCCAGCAGCCTGGACAGTAACTATGGCTACACCTTC | CASSLDSNYGYTF
- | - | TRBJ1-3 | TRBV12-5 | TGTGCTAGTGGTTTACAAACGTGGCGGGACTCTGGAAACACCATATATTTT | CASGLQTWRDSGNTIYF
- | TRBD2 | TRBJ2-1 | TRBV19 | TGTGCCAGTATGAGCGGGGGGGCTTACAATGAGCAGTTCTTC | CASMSGGAYNEQFF
once | TRBD2 | TRBJ2-1 | TRBV14 | TGTGCCAGCAGCCCCACAGCGGGAGTTAATTGGGGCTCCTACAATGAGCAGTTCTTC | CASSPTAGVNWGSYNEQFF
- | - | TRBJ1-2 | TRBV5-1 | TGCGCCAGCAGCTCGGCAGGGGACTATGGCTACACCTTC | CASSSAGDYGYTF
- | TRBD1 | TRBJ1-1 | TRBV5-1 | TGCGCCAGCAGCTGGGACAGAAACACTGAAGCTTTCTTT | CASSWDRNTEAFF
- | - | TRBJ2-1 | TRBV7-9 | TGTGCCAGCAGCTTAAGACAGACAAACAATGAGCAGTTCTTC | CASSLRQTNNEQFF
- | TRBD2 | TRBJ2-3 | TRBV3-1/TRBV3-2 | TGTGCCAGCAGCCCCCTCGGGGGGGCGGCAGATACGCAGTATTTT | CASSPLGGAADTQYF
- | TRBD2 | TRBJ2-7 | TRBV5-6 | TGTGCCAGCTTTGTTGGCGGGAGTCCATACGAGCAGTACTTC | CASFVGGSPYEQYF
- | - | TRBJ1-2 | TRBV5-1 | TGCGCCAGCAGCTTGGCCGTAGGGGCGGACTATGGCTACACCTTC | CASSLAVGADYGYTF
- | - | TRBJ1-3 | TRBV2 | TGTGCCAGCAGTGAATTGGCAGGGTCTGGAAACACCATATATTTT | CASSELAGSGNTIYF
- | - | TRBJ2-5 | TRBV19 | TGTGCCAGTAGTATTAATCGAGAGACCCAGTACTTC | CASSINRETQYF
- | TRBD1 | TRBJ1-6 | TRBV30 | TGTGCCTGGAGTGTATTCCCCGGGACAGGGGCCGGGCTGGGGTCCTATAATTCACCCCTCCACTTT | CAWSVFPGTGAGLGSYNSPLHF
- | - | TRBJ2-7 | TRBV21-1 | TGTGCCAGCCCGCGGGGGGGGCGAAGGGGTTCCGAGCAGTACTTC | CASPRGGRRGSEQYF
- | - | TRBJ2-1 | TRBV5-6 | TGTGCCAGCAGCTTGGCCGGTAGGGAGAAATGGGATGAGCAGTTCTTC | CASSLAGREKWDEQFF
- | - | TRBJ1-1 | TRBV2 | TGTGCCAGCAGTGAGAGGTGGGTCGGCACTGAAGCTTTCTTT | CASSERWVGTEAFF
- | - | TRBJ1-5 | TRBV19 | TGTGCCAGTAGCACGACAGATAATCAGCCCCAGCATTTT | CASSTTDNQPQHF
- | - | TRBJ1-6 | TRBV28 | TGTGCCAGCAGTTTATTTGGGGGCTCGAGTAATTCACCCCTCCACTTT | CASSLFGGSSNSPLHF
- | - | TRBJ1-2 | TRBV28 | TGTGCCAGCAGTTTAAGTAGGGGGGGGACGGCTCACTACTATGGCTACACCTTC | CASSLSRGGTAHYYGYTF
once | - | TRBJ2-7 | TRBV2 | TGTGCCAGCGGCCCCCATTTCTACGAGCAGTACTTC | CASGPHFYEQYF
- | - | TRBJ2-5 | TRBV7-6 | TGTGCCAGCAGCTTTTTCTACCCCCCTAGGTACTTC | CASSFFYPPRYF
- | TRBD1 | TRBJ2-1 | TRBV5-4 | TGTGCCAGCAGCTTGGGGGACAGGGACGACAATGAGCAGTTCTTC | CASSLGDRDDNEQFF
- | - | TRBJ2-5 | TRBV5-4 | TGTGCCAGCAGCATCTTAGACACCCAAGAGACCCAGTACTTC | CASSILDTQETQYF